A single sample gave rise to the 13 T cell receptor beta chains below, sequenced in a study of OX40 agonist ivuxolimab in advanced cancers. Method: immunoSEQ multiplex PCR; TCRdb's copy keeps in-frame clones and lacks some. The repertoire has fewer than 120,000 clones, about nine tenths of them found once; the top ten carry less than 0.35%. The sequenced sample was CD4+ or CD8+ T cells sorted from blood, obtained in a trial of the OX40 agonist ivuxolimab. The receptors originated from an adult with an advanced solid tumor such as melanoma, head and neck, liver or kidney cancer.

This sequence joins TRBV5-6 and TRBJ2-5; 8 nucleotides line up with TRBD1. Unmatched junction bases numbered 4, after V lost 2 bases and J lost 4 bases. This CDR3 is 14 amino acids long. CDR1 and CDR2 from the germline V gene are SGHDT and YYEEEE. The CDR3 DNA reads as TGTGCCAGCAGCTTAGACAGGGGAGGAGAGACCCAGTACTTC. The encoded protein is CASSLDRGGETQYF.

J is TRBJ2-1 and V is TRBV19; possibly TRBD2 for D (6 bases). Between the trimmed V and J ends, which lost 6 bases and 3 bases, there was a span of 15 bases. This CDR3 region has 15 residues. Germline values: CDR1 LNHDA, CDR2 SQIVND (reference sequence). The CDR3 DNA follows: TGTGCCAGTAGACCGGGTGGGGGGATCTACAATGAGCAGTTCTTC. This gives the protein CASRPGGGIYNEQFF.

The rearrangement links TRBV7-2 to TRBJ2-1; 7 bases map to TRBD1. Per germline, CDR1 SGHTA and CDR2 FQGNSA. CDR3 length equals 16 residues. J lost 5 bases, V lost 1 base, and 8 bases had no gene match. In DNA form, the CDR3 reads TGTGCCAGCAGCTTAGGCTTGGGACAGCTGAACAATGAGCAGTTCTTC. It translates to CASSLGLGQLNNEQFF.

The chain has TRBV7-3 and TRBJ2-3; TRBD2 is a possible D gene (7 bases). V dropped 1 base and J dropped 5 bases, with 13 bases sitting between them. This CDR3 has 15 amino acids. CDR1 and CDR2 from the germline V gene are SGHTA and FQGTGA. CDR3: CASSLRGGGIDTQYF. CDR3 nucleotide sequence: TGTGCCAGCAGCTTAAGGGGCGGGGGCATAGATACGCAGTATTTT.

This clone came up once. The genes are TRBV6-5 and TRBJ2-7; D is possibly TRBD1 (5 bases). V lost 6 bases to trimming and J lost 0 bases, with 12 bases between them. Germline V lookup: CDR1 MNHEY, CDR2 SVGAGI. The CDR3 spans 14 residues. DNA of the CDR3: TGTGCCAGCAGGTCGACAGAACCCTCCTACGAGCAGTACTTC. Translated: CASRSTEPSYEQYF.

In its sample, this clone was seen a few times. The gene calls are TRBV5-1 and TRBJ1-6, with D possibly being TRBD1 (5 bases). The V end was cut by 2 bases, the J end by 8 bases, with 14 bases between. The CDR3 spans 15 residues. Germline V gene lookup returns CDR1 SGHRS and CDR2 YFSETQ. CDR3 protein: CASSFREAGDSPLHF. As DNA, the CDR3 is TGCGCCAGCAGCTTCCGGGAGGCGGGGGATTCACCCCTCCACTTT.

CDR3 residues: CASSSRDRGGYGYTF. The CDR3 DNA follows: TGTGCCAGCAGTTCTCGCGACAGGGGTGGCTATGGCTACACCTTC. V usage is TRBV6-6 and J usage is TRBJ1-2; TRBD1 matches 8 bases. Per germline, CDR1 MNHNY and CDR2 SVGAGI (reference sequence). This CDR3 comprises 15 residues. V shed 4 bases, J shed 4 bases, and the junction held 8 bases outside the gene matches.

V gene TRBV6-5 combines with J gene TRBJ1-6; D call uncertain. The CDR3 totals 16 residues. CDR1 and CDR2 (germline): MNHEY, SVGAGI. V was cut by 0 bases and J by 10 bases, with 16 bases left in between. CDR3 coding DNA: TGTGCCAGCAGTTACTCAAGGAGGGCCTTAGGGTCACCCCTCCACTTT. Translating it yields CASSYSRRALGSPLHF.

The rearrangement links TRBV6-1 to TRBJ1-5; weak D call: TRBD1 (5 bases). This CDR3 comprises 16 residues. V was clipped by 2 bases and J by 1 base, with 12 bases between them. From germline, CDR1 is MNHNS and CDR2 SASEGT. The CDR3 loop is CASSEYGGSSNQPQHF. Here the CDR3 DNA reads TGTGCCAGCAGTGAATACGGGGGAAGCAGCAATCAGCCCCAGCATTTT.

This clone was seen a few times. This chain joins TRBV4-3 and TRBJ2-7; the match to TRBD2 covers 8 bases. The CDR3 runs 15 residues. V lost 4 bases, J lost 2 bases, and 7 bases stayed unmatched. CDR1 LGHNA and CDR2 YSLEER come from the germline V gene. For the CDR3, the DNA is TGCGCCAGCAGCCTGGTCCGGGGGGGCCCCTACGAGCAGTACTTC. Translation gives CASSLVRGGPYEQYF.

V and J are TRBV28 and TRBJ2-7; no definite D call. V was pared by 6 bases and J by 1 base, with 10 bases between. The CDR3 has 13 amino acids. The germline CDR1 and CDR2 sequences are MDHEN and SYDVKM. The CDR3 protein is CASSTVMSYEQYF. The CDR3 coding sequence is TGTGCCAGCAGCACGGTGATGTCCTACGAGCAGTACTTC.

The V and J genes are TRBV4-2 and TRBJ2-1; no firm D call. Germline V CDR1 and CDR2: LGHNA, YNFKEQ. CDR3 length equals 14 residues. V was trimmed by 0 bases and J by 3 bases, leaving 6 bases between them. The CDR3 nucleotides are TGTGCCAGCAGCCAAGAAAGAAGCTACAATGAGCAGTTCTTC. This encodes CASSQERSYNEQFF.

This clone was counted only a few times. The V and J genes are TRBV4-2 and TRBJ1-1; D is undetermined. This CDR3 is 14 amino acids long. V lost 4 bases and J lost 1, with 10 bases in between. The germline V gene has CDR1 LGHNA and CDR2 YNFKEQ. DNA of the CDR3: TGTGCCAGCAGCCTCCTCCGGGGGAACACTGAAGCTTTCTTT. The encoded protein is CASSLLRGNTEAFF.